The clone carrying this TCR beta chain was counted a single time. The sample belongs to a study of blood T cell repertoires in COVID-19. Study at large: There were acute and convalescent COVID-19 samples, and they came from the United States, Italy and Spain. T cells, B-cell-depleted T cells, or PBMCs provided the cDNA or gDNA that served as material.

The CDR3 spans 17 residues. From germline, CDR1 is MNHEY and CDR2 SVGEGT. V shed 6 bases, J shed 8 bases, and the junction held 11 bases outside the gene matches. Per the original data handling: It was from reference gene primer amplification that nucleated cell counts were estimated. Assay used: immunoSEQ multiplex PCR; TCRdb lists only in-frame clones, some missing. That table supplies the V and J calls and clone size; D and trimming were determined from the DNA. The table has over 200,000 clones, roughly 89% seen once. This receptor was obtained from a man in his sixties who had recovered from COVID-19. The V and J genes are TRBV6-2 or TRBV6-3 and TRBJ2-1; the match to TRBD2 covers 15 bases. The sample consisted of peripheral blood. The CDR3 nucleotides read TGTGCCAGCAGCCAAGGACTAGCGGGAGGGCCAGGGGATGAGCAGTTCTTC. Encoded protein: CASSQGLAGGPGDEQFF.